This note documents a single TCR beta chain sequence. Its cognate antigen is unknown. TCRdb's copy holds only in-frame clones and misses some; the assay was immunoSEQ multiplex PCR. The sample contains approximately 100,000 clones, 90% of which appear only once. The source of the sample is a study of T cell responses to AZD1222 COVID-19 vaccine. General study results and limits: Once two AZD1222 doses were given, Spike-specific TCR breadth and depth went up.

This clonotype originated in an adult who received the AZD1222 COVID-19 vaccine. This specimen consisted of peripheral blood, obtained 28 days after the second AZD1222 dose.

In nucleotides, the CDR3 is TGCGCCAGCAGCTTGGAGGGGGCAGGGGTTCAGCCCCAGCATTTT. It translates to CASSLEGAGVQPQHF. This sequence joins TRBV5-1 and TRBJ1-5; 7 bases are a match to TRBD1. Germline lookup yields CDR1 SGHRS and CDR2 YFSETQ. The CDR3 length is 15 residues. With 0 bases clipped from V and 6 bases from J, the junction kept 6 bases outside the gene matches.